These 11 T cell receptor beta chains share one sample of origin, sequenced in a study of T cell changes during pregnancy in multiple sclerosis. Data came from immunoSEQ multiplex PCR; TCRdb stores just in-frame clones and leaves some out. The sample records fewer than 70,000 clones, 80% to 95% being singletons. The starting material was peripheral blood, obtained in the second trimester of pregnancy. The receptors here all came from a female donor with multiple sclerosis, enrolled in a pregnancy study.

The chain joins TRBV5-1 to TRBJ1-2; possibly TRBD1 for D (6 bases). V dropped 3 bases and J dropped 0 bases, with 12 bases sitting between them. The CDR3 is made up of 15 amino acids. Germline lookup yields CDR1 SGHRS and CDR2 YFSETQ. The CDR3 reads CASSYTGPTNYGYTF. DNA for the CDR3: TGCGCCAGCAGCTACACAGGGCCAACTAACTATGGCTACACCTTC.

The CDR3 here is CASSRGGRGPEQYF. The CDR3 region has the DNA TGTGCCAGCAGCCGGGGGGGTAGAGGTCCGGAGCAGTACTTC. J is TRBJ2-7 and V is TRBV28; 8 bases are shared with TRBD2. The CDR3 length is 14 residues. The V and J ends lost 6 bases and 7 bases, in that order; junction bases with no gene match: 11. Germline V gives CDR1 MDHEN, CDR2 SYDVKM.

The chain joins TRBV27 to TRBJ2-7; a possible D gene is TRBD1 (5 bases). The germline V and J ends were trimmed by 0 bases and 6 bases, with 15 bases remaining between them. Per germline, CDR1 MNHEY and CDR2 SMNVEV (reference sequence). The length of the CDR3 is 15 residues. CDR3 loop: CASSLSAGRQSEQYF. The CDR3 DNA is TGTGCCAGCAGTTTATCTGCCGGACGACAGTCCGAGCAGTACTTC.

Here the CDR3 DNA reads TGTGCCAGCAGCAAGCTAGCGGGAGGCTCCTACGAGCAGTACTTC. Its translation: CASSKLAGGSYEQYF. The chain employs TRBV7-9 and TRBJ2-7; 11 nucleotides agree with TRBD2. The CDR3 is 15 amino acids. The germline V gene encodes CDR1 SEHNR and CDR2 FQNEAQ (reference sequence). V lost 5 bases, J lost 0 bases, and 3 bases stayed unmatched.

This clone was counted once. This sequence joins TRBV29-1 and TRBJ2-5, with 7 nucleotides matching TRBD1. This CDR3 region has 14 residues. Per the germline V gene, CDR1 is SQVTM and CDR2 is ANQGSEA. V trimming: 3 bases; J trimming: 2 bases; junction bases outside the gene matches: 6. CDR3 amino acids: CSVEFRDRQETQYF. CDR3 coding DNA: TGCAGCGTTGAGTTTCGGGACAGACAAGAGACCCAGTACTTC.

In DNA, the CDR3 is TGCGCCAGCAGCCAAGGTGGGGGGATCTACGAGCAGTACTTC. This encodes CASSQGGGIYEQYF. The chain joins TRBV4-1 to TRBJ2-7, with D perhaps matching TRBD2 (6 bases). Germline values: CDR1 MGHRA, CDR2 YSYEKL. The CDR3 contains 14 residues. V dropped 1 base and J dropped 3 bases, with 10 bases sitting between them.

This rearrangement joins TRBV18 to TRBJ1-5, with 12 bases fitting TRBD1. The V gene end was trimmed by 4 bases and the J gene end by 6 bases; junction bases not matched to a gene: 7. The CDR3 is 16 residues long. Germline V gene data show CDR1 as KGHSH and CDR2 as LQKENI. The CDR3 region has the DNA TGTGCCAGCTCACACTACCCGGGACAGGGGGCTCAGCCCCAGCATTTT. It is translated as CASSHYPGQGAQPQHF. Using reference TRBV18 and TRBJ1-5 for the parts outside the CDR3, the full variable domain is NAGVMQNPRHLVRRRGQEARLRCSPMKGHSHVYWYRQLPEEGLKFMVYLQKENIIDESGMPKERFSAEFPKEGPSILRIQQVVRGDSAAYFCASSHYPGQGAQPQHFGDGTRLSIL.

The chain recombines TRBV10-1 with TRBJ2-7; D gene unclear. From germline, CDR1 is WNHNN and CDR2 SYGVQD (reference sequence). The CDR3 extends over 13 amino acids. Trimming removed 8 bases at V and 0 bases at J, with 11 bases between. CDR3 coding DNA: TGCGCCAGCTATTACAACAGCTCCTACGAGCAGTACTTC. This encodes CASYYNSSYEQYF.

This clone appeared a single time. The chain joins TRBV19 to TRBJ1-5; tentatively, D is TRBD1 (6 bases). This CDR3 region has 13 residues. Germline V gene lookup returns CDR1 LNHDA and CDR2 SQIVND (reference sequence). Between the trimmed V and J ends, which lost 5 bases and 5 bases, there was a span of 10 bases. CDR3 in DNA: TGTGCCAGTAGTTTACAGGGAGATCAGCCCCAGCATTTT. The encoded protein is CASSLQGDQPQHF.

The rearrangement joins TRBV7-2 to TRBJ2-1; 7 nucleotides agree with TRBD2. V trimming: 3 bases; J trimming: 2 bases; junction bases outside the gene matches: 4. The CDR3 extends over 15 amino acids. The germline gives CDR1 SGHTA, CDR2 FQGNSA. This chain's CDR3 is CASSLWEGPYNEQFF. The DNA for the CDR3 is TGTGCCAGCAGCTTGTGGGAGGGCCCCTACAATGAGCAGTTCTTC.

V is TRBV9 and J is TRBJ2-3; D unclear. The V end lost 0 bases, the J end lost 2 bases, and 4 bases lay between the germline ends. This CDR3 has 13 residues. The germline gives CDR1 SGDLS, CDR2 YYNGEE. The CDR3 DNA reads TGTGCCAGCAGCGTAGACTCCACAGATACGCAGTATTTT. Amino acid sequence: CASSVDSTDTQYF.